The text below deals with one T cell receptor (beta chain). Only CD45RO-negative cells positively selected for CCR7 counted as naive CD8 cells, so terminally differentiated effector memory CD45RA+ cells were excluded. This sample is drawn from a study of shared clonotypes between healthy human individuals. Profiling relied on immunoSEQ multiplex PCR, and the TCRdb table lists in-frame clones only, not all of them. Seen here are almost 700,000 clones, roughly 94% observed once, and the top ten hold approximately 22%. Germline assignment: CDR1 LGHNA and CDR2 YSLEER. The length of the CDR3 is 16 residues. V shed 7 bases and J 3 bases; nucleotides not matched to a gene: 12.

What was sequenced was naive CD8+ T cells sorted from blood. The clonotype originates from a young man in good health. The chain couples TRBV4-3 to TRBJ2-1, with 7 bases that match TRBD2. The CDR3 DNA sequence: TGCGCCAGCACCCCAGAAGGCGGGAGCCTCTACAATGAGCAGTTCTTC. It codes for CASTPEGGSLYNEQFF.